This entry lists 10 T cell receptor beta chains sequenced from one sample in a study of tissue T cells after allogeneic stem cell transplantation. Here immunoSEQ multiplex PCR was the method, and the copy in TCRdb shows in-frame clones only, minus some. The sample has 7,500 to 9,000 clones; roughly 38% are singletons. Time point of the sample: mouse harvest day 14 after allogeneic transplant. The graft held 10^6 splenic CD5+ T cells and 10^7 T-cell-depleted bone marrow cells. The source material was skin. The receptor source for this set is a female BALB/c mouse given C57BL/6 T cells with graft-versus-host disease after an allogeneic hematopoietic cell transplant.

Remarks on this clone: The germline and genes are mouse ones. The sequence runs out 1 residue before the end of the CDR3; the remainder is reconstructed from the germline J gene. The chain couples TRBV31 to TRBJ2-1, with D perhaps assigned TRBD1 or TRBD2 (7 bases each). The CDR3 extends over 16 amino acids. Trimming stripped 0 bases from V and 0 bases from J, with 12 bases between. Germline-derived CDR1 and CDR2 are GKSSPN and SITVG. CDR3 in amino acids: CAWSLPGGDNYAEQFF. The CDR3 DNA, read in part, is TGTGCCTGGAGTCTCCCAGGGGGGGATAACTATGCTGAGCAGTTC.

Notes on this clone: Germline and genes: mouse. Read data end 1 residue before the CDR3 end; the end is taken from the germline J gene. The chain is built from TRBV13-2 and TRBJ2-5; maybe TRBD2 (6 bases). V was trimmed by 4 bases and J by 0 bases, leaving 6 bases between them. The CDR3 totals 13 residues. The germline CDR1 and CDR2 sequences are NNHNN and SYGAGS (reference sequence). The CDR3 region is CASGWGNQDTQYF. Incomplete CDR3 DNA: TGTGCCAGCGGTTGGGGGAACCAAGACACCCAGTAC.

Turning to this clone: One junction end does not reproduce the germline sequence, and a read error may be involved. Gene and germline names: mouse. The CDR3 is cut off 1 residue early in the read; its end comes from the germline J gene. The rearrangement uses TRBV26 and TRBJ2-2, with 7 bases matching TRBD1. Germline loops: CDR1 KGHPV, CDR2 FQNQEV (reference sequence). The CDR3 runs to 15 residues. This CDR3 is CATSPQGRGTAQLYF. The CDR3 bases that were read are TGCGCCACCAGCCCACAGGGGAGAGGCACCGCGCAGCTCTAC.

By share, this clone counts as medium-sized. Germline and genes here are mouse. CDR3 region: CASSLVGGSYEQYF. The DNA read from the CDR3 is TGTGCAAGCAGCTTAGTAGGGGGCTCCTATGAACAGTAC. V is TRBV16 and J is TRBJ2-7; perhaps TRBD1 as D (6 bases). The missing CDR3 end, 1 residue past where the read stops, is filled in from the germline J gene. V was cut by 1 base and J by 0 bases, with 7 bases left in between. In germline, CDR1 is SGHSA, CDR2 FRNQAP. This CDR3 has 14 residues. Combining the CDR3 with reference TRBV16 and TRBJ2-7 gives the whole variable domain NAGVIQTPRHKVTGKGQEATLWCEPISGHSAVFWYRQTIVQGLEFLTYFRNQAPIDDSGMPKERFSAQMPNQSHSTLKIQSTQPQDSAVYLCASSLVGGSYEQYFGPGTRLTVL.

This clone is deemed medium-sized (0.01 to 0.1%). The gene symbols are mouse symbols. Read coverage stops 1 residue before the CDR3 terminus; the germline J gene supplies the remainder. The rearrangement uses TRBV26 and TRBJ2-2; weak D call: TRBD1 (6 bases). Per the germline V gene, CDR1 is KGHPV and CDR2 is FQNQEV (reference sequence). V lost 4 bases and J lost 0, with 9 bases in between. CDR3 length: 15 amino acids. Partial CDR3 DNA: TGTGCCAGCAGTCCCGGGACACCAAACACCGGGCAGCTCTAC. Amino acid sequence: CASSPGTPNTGQLY. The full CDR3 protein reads CASSPGTPNTGQLYF.

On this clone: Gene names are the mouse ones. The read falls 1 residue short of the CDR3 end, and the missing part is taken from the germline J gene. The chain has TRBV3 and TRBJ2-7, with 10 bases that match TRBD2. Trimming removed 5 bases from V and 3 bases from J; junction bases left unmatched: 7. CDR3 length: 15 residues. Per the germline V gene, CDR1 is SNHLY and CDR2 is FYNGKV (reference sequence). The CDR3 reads CASSRTGGAYYEQYF. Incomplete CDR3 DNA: TGTGCCAGCAGCAGGACTGGGGGCGCCTACTATGAACAGTAC.

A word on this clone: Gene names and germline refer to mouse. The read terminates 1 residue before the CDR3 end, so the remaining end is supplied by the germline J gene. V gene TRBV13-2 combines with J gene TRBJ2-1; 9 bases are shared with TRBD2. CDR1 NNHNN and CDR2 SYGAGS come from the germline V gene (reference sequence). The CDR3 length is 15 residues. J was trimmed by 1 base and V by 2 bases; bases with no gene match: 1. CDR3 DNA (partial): TGTGCCAGCGGTGACGACTGGGGGAACTATGCTGAGCAGTTC. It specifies CASGDDWGNYAEQF. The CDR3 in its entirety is CASGDDWGNYAEQFF.

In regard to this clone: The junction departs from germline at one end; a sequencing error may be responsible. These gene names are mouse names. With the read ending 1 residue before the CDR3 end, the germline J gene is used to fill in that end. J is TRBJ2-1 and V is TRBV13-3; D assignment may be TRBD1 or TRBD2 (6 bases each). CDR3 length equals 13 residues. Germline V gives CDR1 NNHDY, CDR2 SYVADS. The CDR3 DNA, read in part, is TGTCCCAGCAGGCGGGGGCGGACTGCTGAGCAGTTC. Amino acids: CPSRRGRTAEQF. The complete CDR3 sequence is CPSRRGRTAEQFF.

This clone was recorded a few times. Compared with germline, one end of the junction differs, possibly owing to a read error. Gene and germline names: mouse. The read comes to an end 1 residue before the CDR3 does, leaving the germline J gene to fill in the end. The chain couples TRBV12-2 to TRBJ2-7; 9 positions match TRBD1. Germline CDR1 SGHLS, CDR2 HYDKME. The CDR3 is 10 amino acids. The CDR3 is CPTGGYEQYF. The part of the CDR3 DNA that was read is TGCCCGACAGGGGGGTATGAACAGTAC. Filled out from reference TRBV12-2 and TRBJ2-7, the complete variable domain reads NSGVVQSPRYIIKGKGERSILKCIPISGHLSVAWYQQTQGQELKFFIQHYDKMERDKGNLPSRFSVQQFDDYHSEMNMSALELEDSAVYFCPTGGYEQYFGPGTRLTVL.

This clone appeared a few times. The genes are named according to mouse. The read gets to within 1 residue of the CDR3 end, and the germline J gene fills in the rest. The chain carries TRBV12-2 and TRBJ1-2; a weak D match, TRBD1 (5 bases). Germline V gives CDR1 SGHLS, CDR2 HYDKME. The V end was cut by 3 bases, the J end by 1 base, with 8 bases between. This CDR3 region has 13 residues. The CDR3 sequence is CASSTTVNSDYTF. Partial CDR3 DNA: TGTGCCAGCTCTACGACAGTAAACTCCGACTACACC.